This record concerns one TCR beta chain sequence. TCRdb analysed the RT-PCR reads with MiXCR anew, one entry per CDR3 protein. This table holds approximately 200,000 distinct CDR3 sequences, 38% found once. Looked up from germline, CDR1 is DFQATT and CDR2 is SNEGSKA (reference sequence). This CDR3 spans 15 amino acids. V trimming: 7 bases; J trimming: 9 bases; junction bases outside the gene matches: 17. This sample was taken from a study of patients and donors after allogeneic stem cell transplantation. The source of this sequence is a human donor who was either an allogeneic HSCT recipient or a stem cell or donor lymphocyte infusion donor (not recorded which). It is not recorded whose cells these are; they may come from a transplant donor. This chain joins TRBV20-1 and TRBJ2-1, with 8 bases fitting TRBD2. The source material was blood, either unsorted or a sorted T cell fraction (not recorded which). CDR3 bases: TGCAGTGTCCCACCGGCGGGGGGCCCGTTCGGTGAGCAGTTCTTC. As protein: CSVPPAGGPFGEQFF.